This TCR beta chain was found in a study of graft-versus-host responses after intestinal transplantation. Study context: Among the recipients, all got anti-thymocyte globulin induction and then tacrolimus and steroids for around 3 years. Study-wide points: GvH clones detected in recipient marrow included some appearing first in ileum or blood.

Assay used: immunoSEQ multiplex PCR; TCRdb lists only in-frame clones, some missing. Among about 9,600 clones listed, about 86% were seen once. From germline, CDR1 is KGHSH and CDR2 LQKENI. This CDR3 spans 15 amino acids. Unmatched junction bases numbered 6, after V lost 3 bases and J lost 10 bases. With respect to this clone: The antigen is unknown.

Investigators treated the graft tissue so that it released intraepithelial and lamina propria lymphocytes. This chain connects TRBV18 to TRBJ2-1; 13 bases match TRBD2. Here the sequenced sample was ileum tissue, taken roughly 700 days after intestinal transplantation. The sequence came from a human patient who received an intestinal transplant, so some T cells may come from the graft donor. CDR3 in amino acids: CASSPLGLAGVEQFF. For the CDR3, the DNA is TGTGCCAGCTCACCCCTAGGACTAGCGGGGGTGGAGCAGTTCTTC.